Described below is a single T cell receptor (beta chain) sequence and its context. The antigen remains unidentified. A much larger clone lies a single base off, so this may be a read error. TCRdb reprocessed the reads with MiXCR, giving one entry per CDR3 protein. The sample yields 55,000 to 65,000 distinct CDR3 sequences, 62% seen once. There are 13 residues in the CDR3. Per germline, CDR1 MNHEY and CDR2 SVGEGT. The sample originates from a study of type 1 regulatory T cells. The wider study: An in vitro protocol generated T-allo10, a Tr1-enriched, alloantigen-specific CD4 T cell product.

V and J are TRBV6-2 or TRBV6-3 and TRBJ2-2, with TRBD2 as a possible D gene (6 bases). The clonotype comes from a human donor in good health. Sample: cultured non-Tr1 T cells, either the whole culture or a sorted T cell fraction (not recorded which). CDR3 nucleotide sequence: TGTGCCAGCAGTTACTCCTACACCGGGGGGCTGTTTTTT. Its translation: CASSYSYTGGLFF.